The 4 T cell receptor beta chains listed next were all sequenced from one sample in a study of Ad26.COV2.S vaccination and SARS-CoV-2 variants. Sequencing used immunoSEQ multiplex PCR; TCRdb keeps in-frame clones, though not all of them. Here the sample spans about 480,000 clones, about 83% being singletons. The sample's treatment: approximately 18 received Ad26.COV2.S at low or high dose, single or two shots; a few received placebo; per-sample allocation not given. Collection of samples fell on day 63 after the first vaccine or placebo injection. The sample here was peripheral blood, taken in a trial of Ad26.COV2.S vaccine versus placebo. The source of these receptors is a person aged 18-60 years who received the Ad26.COV2.S COVID-19 vaccine or a placebo.

V usage is TRBV28 and J usage is TRBJ2-1; the D call may be TRBD1 or TRBD2 (5 bases each). V was trimmed by 3 bases and J by 8 bases, leaving 17 bases between them. Germline CDR1 and CDR2: MDHEN and SYDVKM. This CDR3 has 15 residues. CDR3 in amino acids: CASSFHWGRGDEQFF. The CDR3 DNA reads as TGTGCCAGCAGTTTTCATTGGGGGAGAGGCGATGAGCAGTTCTTC.

This clone was counted a few times. The rearrangement links TRBV5-3 to TRBJ1-4; D is unresolved. TRBV5-3 is marked as an open reading frame, function uncertain. The germline V and J ends were trimmed by 4 bases and 1 base, with 11 bases remaining between them. The CDR3 covers 15 residues. The CDR3 is CARSTWSLTNEKLFF. CDR3 bases: TGTGCCAGAAGCACCTGGAGTCTAACTAATGAAAAACTGTTTTTT.

This sequence joins TRBV7-9 and TRBJ2-1, with TRBD2 matching over 8 bases. Germline loops: CDR1 SEHNR, CDR2 FQNEAQ (reference sequence). This CDR3 is 14 amino acids long. J was trimmed by 4 bases and V by 1 base; bases with no gene match: 0. The CDR3 loop is CASSLERGYNEQFF. CDR3 DNA: TGTGCCAGCAGCTTAGAGCGGGGGTACAATGAGCAGTTCTTC.

V is TRBV15 and J is TRBJ2-2; TRBD1 agrees at 9 bases. CDR1 and CDR2 from the germline V gene are LNHNV and YYDKDF (reference sequence). CDR3 length: 15 residues. V was pared by 4 bases and J by 3 bases, with 3 bases of the junction left unmatched. The CDR3 reads CATSTTGGHTGELFF. For the CDR3, the DNA is TGTGCCACCAGCACTACAGGGGGCCACACCGGGGAGCTGTTTTTT.